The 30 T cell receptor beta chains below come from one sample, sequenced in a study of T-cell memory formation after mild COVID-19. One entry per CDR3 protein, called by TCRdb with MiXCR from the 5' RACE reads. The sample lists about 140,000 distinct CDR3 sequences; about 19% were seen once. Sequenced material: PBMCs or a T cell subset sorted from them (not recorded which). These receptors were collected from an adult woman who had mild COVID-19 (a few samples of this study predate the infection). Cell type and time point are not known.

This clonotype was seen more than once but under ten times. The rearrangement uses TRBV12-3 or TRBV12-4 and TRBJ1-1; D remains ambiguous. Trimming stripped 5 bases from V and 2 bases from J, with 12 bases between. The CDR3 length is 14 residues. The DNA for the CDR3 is TGTGCCAGCAGTCTTCAGGTCAGAAACACTGAAGCTTTCTTT. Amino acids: CASSLQVRNTEAFF.

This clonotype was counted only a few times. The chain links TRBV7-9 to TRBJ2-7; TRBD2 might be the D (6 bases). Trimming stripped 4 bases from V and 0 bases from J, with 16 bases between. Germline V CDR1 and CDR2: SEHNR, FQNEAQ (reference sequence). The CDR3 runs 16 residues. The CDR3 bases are TGTGCCAGCAGCTCGCGGGGCGGGTGGAGCTCCTACGAGCAGTACTTC. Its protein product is CASSSRGGWSSYEQYF.

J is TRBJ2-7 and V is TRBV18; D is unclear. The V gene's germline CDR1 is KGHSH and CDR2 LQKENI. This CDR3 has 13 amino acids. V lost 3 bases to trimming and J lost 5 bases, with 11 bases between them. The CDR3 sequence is CASSPLEVDEQYF. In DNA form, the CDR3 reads TGTGCCAGCTCACCCCTCGAGGTCGACGAGCAGTACTTC.

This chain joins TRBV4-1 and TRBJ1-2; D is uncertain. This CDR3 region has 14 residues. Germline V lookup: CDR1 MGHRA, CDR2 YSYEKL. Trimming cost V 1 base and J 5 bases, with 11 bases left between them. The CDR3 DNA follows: TGCGCCAGCAGCCAAGGTTCGGCAGGTTATGGCTACACCTTC. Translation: CASSQGSAGYGYTF.

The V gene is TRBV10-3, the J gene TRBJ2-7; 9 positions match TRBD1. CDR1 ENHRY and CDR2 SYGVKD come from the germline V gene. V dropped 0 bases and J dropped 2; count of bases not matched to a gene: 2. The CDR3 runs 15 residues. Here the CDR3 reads CAISESDRGAYEQYF. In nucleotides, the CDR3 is TGTGCCATCAGTGAGTCGGACAGGGGCGCCTACGAGCAGTACTTC.

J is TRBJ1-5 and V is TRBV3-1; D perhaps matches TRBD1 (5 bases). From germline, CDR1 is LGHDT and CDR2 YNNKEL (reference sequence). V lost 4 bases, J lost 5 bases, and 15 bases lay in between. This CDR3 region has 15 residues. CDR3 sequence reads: CASSRGTLRDQPQHF. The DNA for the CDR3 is TGTGCCAGCAGCCGCGGGACTTTACGGGATCAGCCCCAGCATTTT.

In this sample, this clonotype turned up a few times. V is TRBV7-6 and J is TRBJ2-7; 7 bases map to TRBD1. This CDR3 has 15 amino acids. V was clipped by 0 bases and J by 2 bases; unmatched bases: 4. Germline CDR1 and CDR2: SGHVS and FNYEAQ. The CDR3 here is CASSLARQGPYEQYF. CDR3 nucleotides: TGTGCCAGCAGCTTAGCCCGACAGGGTCCCTACGAGCAGTACTTC.

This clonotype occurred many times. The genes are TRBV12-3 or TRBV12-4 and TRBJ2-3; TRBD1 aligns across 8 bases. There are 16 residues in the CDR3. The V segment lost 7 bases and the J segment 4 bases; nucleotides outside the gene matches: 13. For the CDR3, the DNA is TGTGCCAGCACCGATATTACGGACAGGGCCTCAGATACGCAGTATTTT. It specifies CASTDITDRASDTQYF.

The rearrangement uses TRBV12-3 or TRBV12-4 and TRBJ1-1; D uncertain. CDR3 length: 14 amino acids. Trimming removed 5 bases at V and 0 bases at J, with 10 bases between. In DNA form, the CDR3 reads TGTGCCAGCAGTACCCGACCGGTGAACACTGAAGCTTTCTTT. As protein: CASSTRPVNTEAFF.

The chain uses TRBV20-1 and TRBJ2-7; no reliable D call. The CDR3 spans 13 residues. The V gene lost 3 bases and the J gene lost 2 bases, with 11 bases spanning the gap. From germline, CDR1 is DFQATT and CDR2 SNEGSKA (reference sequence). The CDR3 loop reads CSARLGHAYEQYF. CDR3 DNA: TGCAGTGCTAGGCTGGGCCATGCCTACGAGCAGTACTTC.

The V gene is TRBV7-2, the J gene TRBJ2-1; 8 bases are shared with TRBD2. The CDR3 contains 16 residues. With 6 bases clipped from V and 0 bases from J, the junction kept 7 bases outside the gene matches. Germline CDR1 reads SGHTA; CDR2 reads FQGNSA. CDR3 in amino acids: CASSSLAVSSYNEQFF. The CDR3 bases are TGTGCCAGCAGTTCACTAGCGGTTAGCTCCTACAATGAGCAGTTCTTC.

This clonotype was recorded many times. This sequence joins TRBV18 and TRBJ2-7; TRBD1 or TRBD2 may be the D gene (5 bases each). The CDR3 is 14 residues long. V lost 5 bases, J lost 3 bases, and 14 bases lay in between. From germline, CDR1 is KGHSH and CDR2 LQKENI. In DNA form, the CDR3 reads TGTGCCAGCTCATTTCCGGGACGGAACTACGAGCAGTACTTC. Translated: CASSFPGRNYEQYF.

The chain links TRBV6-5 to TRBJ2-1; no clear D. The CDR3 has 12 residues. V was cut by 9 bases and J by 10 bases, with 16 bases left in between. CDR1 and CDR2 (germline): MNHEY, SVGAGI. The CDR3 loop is CASRAPGPEQFF. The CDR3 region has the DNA TGTGCCAGTCGCGCCCCCGGACCGGAGCAGTTCTTC.

DNA for the CDR3: TGTGCCAGCAGCCCCATGAGCAATCAGCCCCAGCATTTT. It yields the protein CASSPMSNQPQHF. The chain employs TRBV12-3 or TRBV12-4 and TRBJ1-5; no reliable D call. V lost 6 bases and J 1 base, leaving 7 bases between the germline ends. The CDR3 runs 13 residues.

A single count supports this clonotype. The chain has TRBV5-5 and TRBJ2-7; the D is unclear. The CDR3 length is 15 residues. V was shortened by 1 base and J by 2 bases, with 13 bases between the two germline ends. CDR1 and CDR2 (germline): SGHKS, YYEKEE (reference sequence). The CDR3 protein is CASSLLDPLTYEQYF. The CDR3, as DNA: TGTGCCAGCAGCTTGTTGGATCCGCTTACCTACGAGCAGTACTTC.

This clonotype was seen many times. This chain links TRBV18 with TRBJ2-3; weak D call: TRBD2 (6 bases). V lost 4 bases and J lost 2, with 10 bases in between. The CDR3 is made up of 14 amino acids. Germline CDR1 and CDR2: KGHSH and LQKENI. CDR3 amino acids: CASSHGSPTDTQYF. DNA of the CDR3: TGTGCCAGCTCACACGGGAGTCCCACAGATACGCAGTATTTT. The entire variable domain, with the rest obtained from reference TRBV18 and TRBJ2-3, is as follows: NAGVMQNPRHLVRRRGQEARLRCSPMKGHSHVYWYRQLPEEGLKFMVYLQKENIIDESGMPKERFSAEFPKEGPSILRIQQVVRGDSAAYFCASSHGSPTDTQYFGPGTRLTVL.

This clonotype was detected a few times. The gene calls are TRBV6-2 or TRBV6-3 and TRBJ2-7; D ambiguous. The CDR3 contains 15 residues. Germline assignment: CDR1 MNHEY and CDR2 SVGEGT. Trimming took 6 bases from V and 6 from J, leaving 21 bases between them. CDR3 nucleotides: TGTGCCAGCAGGAGTGACAAGCCAACGGTTCTCGAGCAGTACTTC. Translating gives CASRSDKPTVLEQYF.

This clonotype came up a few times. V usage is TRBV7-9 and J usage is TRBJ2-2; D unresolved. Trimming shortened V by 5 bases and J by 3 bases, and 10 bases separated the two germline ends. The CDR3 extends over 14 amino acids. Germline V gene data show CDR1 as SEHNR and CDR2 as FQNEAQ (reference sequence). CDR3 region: CASSPKVDTGELFF. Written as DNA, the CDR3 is TGTGCCAGCAGCCCGAAAGTAGACACCGGGGAGCTGTTTTTT. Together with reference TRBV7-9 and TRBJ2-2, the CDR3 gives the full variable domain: DTGVSQNPRHKITKRGQNVTFRCDPISEHNRLYWYRQTLGQGPEFLTYFQNEAQLEKSRLLSDRFSAERPKGSFSTLEIQRTEQGDSAMYLCASSPKVDTGELFFGEGSRLTVL.

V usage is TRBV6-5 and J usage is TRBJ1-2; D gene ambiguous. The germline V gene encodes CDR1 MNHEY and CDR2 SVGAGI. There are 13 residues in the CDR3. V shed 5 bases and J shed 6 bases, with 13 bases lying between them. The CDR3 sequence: CASSPGPQHGYTF. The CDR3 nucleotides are TGTGCCAGCAGTCCTGGACCCCAGCATGGCTACACCTTC.

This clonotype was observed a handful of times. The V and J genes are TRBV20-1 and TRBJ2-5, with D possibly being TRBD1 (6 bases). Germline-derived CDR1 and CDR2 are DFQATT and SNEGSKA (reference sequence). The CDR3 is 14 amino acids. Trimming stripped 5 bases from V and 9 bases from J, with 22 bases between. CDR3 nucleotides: TGCAGTGCTCGTCCAACAGGGAATGGTGGGGCCCAGTACTTC. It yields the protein CSARPTGNGGAQYF.

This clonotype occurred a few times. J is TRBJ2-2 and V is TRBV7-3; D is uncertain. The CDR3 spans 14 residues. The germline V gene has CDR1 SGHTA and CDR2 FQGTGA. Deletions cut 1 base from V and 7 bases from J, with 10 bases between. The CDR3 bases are TGTGCCAGCAGCTTAAGGCCGGGTATCGGGGAGCTGTTTTTT. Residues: CASSLRPGIGELFF.

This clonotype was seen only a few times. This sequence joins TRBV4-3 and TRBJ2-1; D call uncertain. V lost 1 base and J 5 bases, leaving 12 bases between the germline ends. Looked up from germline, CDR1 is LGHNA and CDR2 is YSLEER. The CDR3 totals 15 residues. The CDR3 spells CASSQGVEWDNEQFF. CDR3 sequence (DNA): TGCGCCAGCAGCCAAGGGGTGGAATGGGACAATGAGCAGTTCTTC.

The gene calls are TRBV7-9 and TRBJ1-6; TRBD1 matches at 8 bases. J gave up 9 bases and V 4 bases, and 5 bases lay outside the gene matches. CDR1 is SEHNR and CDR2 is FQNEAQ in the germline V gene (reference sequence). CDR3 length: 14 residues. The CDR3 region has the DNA TGTGCCAGCAGCTCGACAGGGGAGACTTCACCCCTCCACTTT. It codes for CASSSTGETSPLHF.

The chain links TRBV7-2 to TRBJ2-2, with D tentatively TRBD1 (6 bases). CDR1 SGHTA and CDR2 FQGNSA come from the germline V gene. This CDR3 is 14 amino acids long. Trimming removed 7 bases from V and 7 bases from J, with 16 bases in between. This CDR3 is CASTSQGSVGELFF. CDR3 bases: TGTGCCAGCACCTCACAGGGCTCCGTCGGGGAGCTGTTTTTT.

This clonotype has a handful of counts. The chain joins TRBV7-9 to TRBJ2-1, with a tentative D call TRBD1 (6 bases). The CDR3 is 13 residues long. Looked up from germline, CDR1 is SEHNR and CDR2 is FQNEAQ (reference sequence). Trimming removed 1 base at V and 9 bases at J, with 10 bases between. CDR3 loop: CASSLGQAFEQFF. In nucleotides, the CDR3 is TGTGCCAGCAGCTTAGGACAGGCGTTTGAGCAGTTCTTC.

CDR3 sequence: CASSLDGGSQETQYF. CDR3 nucleotides: TGTGCCAGCAGTTTAGACGGGGGGAGCCAAGAGACCCAGTACTTC. V is TRBV12-3 or TRBV12-4 and J is TRBJ2-5; 7 bases agree with TRBD2. Trimming cost V 1 base and J 1 base; bases outside gene matches: 3. The CDR3 is made up of 15 amino acids.

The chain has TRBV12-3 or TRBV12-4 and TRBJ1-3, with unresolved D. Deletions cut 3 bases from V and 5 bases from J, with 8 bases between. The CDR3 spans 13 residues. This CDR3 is CASSLQRRNTIYF. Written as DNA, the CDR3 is TGTGCCAGCAGTTTGCAAAGGCGAAACACCATATATTTT.

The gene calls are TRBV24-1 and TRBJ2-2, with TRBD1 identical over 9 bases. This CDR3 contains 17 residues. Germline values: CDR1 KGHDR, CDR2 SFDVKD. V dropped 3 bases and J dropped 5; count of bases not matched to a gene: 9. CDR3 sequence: CATSDPPGQGLTGELFF. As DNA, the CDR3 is TGTGCCACCAGTGATCCTCCGGGACAGGGACTGACCGGGGAGCTGTTTTTT.

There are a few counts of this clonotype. CDR3 sequence (DNA): TGTGCCAGCAGCTTAGGTGGGGCGCAGCGGACAGATACGCAGTATTTT. This encodes CASSLGGAQRTDTQYF. This chain connects TRBV7-2 to TRBJ2-3; D is possibly TRBD1 or TRBD2 (5 bases each). Germline V gene sequence: CDR1 SGHTA, CDR2 FQGNSA. Trimming shortened V by 1 base and J by 3 bases, and 14 bases separated the two germline ends. CDR3 length equals 16 residues.

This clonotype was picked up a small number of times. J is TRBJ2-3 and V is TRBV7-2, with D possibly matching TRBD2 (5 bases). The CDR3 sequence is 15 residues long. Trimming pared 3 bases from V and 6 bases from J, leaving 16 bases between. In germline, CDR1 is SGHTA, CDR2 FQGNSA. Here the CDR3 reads CASSLVAVPGDTQYF. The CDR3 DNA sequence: TGTGCCAGCAGCTTGGTGGCGGTCCCGGGGGATACGCAGTATTTT.